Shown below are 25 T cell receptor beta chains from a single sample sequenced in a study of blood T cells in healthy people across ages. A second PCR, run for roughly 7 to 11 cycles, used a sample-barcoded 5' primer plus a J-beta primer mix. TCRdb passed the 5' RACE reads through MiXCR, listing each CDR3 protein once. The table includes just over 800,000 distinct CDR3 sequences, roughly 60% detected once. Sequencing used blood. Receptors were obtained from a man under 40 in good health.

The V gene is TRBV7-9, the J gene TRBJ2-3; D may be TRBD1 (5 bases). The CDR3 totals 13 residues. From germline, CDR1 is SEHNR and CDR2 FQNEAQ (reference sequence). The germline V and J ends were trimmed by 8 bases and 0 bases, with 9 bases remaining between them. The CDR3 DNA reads TGTGCCAGCCGCTGGGGCAGCACAGATACGCAGTATTTT. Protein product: CASRWGSTDTQYF.

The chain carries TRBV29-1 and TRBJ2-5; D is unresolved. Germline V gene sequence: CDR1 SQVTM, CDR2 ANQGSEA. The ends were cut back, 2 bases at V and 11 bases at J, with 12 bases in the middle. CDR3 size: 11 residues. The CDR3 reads CSVESAQGQYF. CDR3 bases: TGCAGCGTTGAATCTGCACAAGGGCAGTACTTC.

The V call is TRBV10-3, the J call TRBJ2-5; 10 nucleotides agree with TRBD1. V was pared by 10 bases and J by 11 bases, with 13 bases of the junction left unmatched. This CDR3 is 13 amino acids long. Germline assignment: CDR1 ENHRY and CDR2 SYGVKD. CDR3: CATSGGQGSEQYF. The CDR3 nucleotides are TGTGCCACGTCCGGGGGACAGGGGTCTGAGCAGTACTTC.

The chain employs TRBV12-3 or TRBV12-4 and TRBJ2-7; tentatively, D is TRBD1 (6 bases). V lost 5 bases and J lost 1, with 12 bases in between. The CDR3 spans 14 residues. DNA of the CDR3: TGTGCCAGCAGTAGGGACGGGACATCCTACGAGCAGTACTTC. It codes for CASSRDGTSYEQYF.

CDR3 in amino acids: CASRFLGPYEQYF. The CDR3 DNA is TGTGCCAGCAGGTTTTTGGGGCCCTACGAGCAGTACTTC. The chain employs TRBV12-3 or TRBV12-4 and TRBJ2-7; TRBD1 is a possible D gene (5 bases). CDR3 length: 13 residues. Trimming stripped 6 bases from V and 2 bases from J, with 11 bases between.

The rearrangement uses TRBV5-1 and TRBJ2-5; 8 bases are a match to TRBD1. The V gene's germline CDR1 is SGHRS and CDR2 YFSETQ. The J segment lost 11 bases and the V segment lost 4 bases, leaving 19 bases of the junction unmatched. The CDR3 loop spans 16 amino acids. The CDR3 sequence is CASSGPTGAMVGEQYF. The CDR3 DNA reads TGCGCCAGCAGCGGGCCGACAGGGGCCATGGTAGGGGAGCAGTACTTC.

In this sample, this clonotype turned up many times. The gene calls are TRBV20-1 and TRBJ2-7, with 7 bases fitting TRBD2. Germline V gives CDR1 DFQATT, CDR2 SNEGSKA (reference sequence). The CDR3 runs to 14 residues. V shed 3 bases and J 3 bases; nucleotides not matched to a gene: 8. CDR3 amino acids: CSASSLAANYEQYF. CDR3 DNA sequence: TGCAGTGCTAGCAGTCTAGCGGCGAACTACGAGCAGTACTTC.

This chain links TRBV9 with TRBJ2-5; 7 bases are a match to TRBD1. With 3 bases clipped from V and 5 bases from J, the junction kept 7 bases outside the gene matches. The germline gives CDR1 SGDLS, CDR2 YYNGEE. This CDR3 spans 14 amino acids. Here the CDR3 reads CASSDFGTAETQYF. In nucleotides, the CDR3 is TGTGCCAGCAGCGATTTCGGGACAGCCGAGACCCAGTACTTC.

DNA of the CDR3: TGTGCCAGCAGCCCGGAGGGTGGGACTAGCGACTACGAGCAGTACTTC. Protein product: CASSPEGGTSDYEQYF. V gene TRBV4-2 combines with J gene TRBJ2-7; 10 nucleotides agree with TRBD2. The CDR3 loop spans 16 amino acids. J was trimmed by 3 bases and V by 4 bases; bases with no gene match: 9. CDR1 LGHNA and CDR2 YNFKEQ come from the germline V gene.

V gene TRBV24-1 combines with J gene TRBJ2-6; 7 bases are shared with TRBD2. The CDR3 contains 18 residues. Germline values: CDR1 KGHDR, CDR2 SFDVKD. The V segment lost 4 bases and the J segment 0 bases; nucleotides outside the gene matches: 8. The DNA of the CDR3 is TGTGCCACCAGTGACACTACCCGCGGGGGCTCTGGGGCCAACGTCCTGACTTTC. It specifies CATSDTTRGGSGANVLTF.

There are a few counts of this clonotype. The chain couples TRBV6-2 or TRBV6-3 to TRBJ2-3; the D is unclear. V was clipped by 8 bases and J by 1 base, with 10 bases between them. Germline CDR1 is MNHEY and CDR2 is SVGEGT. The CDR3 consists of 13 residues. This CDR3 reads CASAIARTDTQYF. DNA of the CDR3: TGTGCCAGCGCGATAGCTCGCACAGATACGCAGTATTTT.

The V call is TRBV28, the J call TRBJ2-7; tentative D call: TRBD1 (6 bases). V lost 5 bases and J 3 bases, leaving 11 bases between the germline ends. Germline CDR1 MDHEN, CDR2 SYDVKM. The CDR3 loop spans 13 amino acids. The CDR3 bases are TGTGCCAGCAGTGCACGACAGGACTACGAGCAGTACTTC. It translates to CASSARQDYEQYF.

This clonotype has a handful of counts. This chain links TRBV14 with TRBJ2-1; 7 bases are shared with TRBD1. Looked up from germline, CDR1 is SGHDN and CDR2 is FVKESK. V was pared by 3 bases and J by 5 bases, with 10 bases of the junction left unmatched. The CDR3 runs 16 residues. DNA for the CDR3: TGTGCCAGCAGCCATTACCGGGACAGAGGTAACAATGAGCAGTTCTTC. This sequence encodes CASSHYRDRGNNEQFF.

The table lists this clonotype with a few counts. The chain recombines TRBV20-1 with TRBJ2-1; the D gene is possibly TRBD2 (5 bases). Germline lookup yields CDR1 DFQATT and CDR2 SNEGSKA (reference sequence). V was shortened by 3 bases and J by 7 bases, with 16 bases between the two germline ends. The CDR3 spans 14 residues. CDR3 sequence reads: CSASAYRTGNEQFF. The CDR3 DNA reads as TGCAGTGCTAGTGCCTACCGGACGGGGAATGAGCAGTTCTTC.

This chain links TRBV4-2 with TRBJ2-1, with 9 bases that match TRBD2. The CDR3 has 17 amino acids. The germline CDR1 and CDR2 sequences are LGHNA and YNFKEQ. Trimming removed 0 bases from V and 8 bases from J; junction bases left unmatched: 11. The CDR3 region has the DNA TGTGCCAGCAGCCAAGAGGTCGAGCGGGGGGTTCAGCATGAGCAGTTCTTC. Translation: CASSQEVERGVQHEQFF.

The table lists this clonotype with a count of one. The CDR3 bases are TGCAGTGCTAGAGTAGGCTACAGCACAGATACGCAGTATTTT. This gives the protein CSARVGYSTDTQYF. This chain joins TRBV20-1 and TRBJ2-3; D is unresolved. Trimming shortened V by 1 base and J by 0 bases, and 8 bases separated the two germline ends. The CDR3 has 14 amino acids. CDR1 and CDR2 (germline): DFQATT, SNEGSKA (reference sequence).

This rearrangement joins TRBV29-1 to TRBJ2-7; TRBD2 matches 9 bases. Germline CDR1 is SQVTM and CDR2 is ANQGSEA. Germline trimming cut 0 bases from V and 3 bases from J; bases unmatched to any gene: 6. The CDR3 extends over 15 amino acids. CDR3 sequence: CSVEDRASGNYEQYF. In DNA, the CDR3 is TGCAGCGTTGAAGATAGGGCTAGCGGGAACTACGAGCAGTACTTC.

CDR3 residues: CASSSGLAAKRIPTARQYF. CDR3 DNA sequence: TGTGCCAGCAGTTCAGGACTAGCGGCGAAACGAATCCCTACGGCGAGGCAGTACTTC. The chain carries TRBV2 and TRBJ2-7, with 10 bases matching TRBD2. V lost 5 bases and J lost 9; bases outside the gene matches: 25. The CDR3 has 19 amino acids. Germline CDR1 and CDR2: SNHLY and FYNNEI. Variable domain in full (rest from reference TRBV2 and TRBJ2-7): EPEVTQTPSHQVTQMGQEVILRCVPISNHLYFYWYRQILGQKVEFLVSFYNNEISEKSEIFDDQFSVERPDGSNFTLKIRSTKLEDSAMYFCASSSGLAAKRIPTARQYFGPGTRLTVT.

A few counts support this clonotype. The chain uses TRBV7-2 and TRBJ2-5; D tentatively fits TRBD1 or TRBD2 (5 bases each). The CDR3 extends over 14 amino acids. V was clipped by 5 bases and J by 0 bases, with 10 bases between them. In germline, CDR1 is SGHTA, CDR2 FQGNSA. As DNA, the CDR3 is TGTGCCAGCAGCCGAGGGGAATACCAAGAGACCCAGTACTTC. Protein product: CASSRGEYQETQYF.

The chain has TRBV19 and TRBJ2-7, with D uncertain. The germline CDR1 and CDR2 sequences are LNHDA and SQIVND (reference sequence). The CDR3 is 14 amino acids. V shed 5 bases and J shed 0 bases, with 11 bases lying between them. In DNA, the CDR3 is TGTGCCAGTAGTTCCCAGAGGAGCTCCTACGAGCAGTACTTC. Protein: CASSSQRSSYEQYF.

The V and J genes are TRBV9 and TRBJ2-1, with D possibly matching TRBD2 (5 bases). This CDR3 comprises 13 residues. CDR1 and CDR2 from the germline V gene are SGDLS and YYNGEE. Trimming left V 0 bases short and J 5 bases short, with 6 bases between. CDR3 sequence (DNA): TGTGCCAGCAGCGTAGCCGGGGACAATGAGCAGTTCTTC. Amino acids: CASSVAGDNEQFF.

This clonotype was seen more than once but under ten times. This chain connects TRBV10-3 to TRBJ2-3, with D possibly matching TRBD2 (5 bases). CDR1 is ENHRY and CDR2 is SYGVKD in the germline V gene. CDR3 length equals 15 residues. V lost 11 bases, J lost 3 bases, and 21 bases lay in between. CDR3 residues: CAAGRGPSVTDTQYF. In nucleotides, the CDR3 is TGTGCCGCCGGCCGAGGGCCGTCTGTAACAGATACGCAGTATTTT.

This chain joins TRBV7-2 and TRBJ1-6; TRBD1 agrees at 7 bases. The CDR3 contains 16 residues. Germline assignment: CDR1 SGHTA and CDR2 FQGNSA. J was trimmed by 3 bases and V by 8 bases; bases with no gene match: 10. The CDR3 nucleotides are TGTGCCAGCTCAATTCGGGACAGCCTCTATAATTCACCCCTCCACTTT. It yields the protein CASSIRDSLYNSPLHF.

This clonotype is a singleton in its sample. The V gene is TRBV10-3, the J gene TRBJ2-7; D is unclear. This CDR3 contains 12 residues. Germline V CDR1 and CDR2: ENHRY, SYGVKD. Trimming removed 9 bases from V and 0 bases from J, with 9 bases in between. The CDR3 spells CAMARSSYEQYF. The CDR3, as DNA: TGTGCCATGGCGAGGAGCTCCTACGAGCAGTACTTC.

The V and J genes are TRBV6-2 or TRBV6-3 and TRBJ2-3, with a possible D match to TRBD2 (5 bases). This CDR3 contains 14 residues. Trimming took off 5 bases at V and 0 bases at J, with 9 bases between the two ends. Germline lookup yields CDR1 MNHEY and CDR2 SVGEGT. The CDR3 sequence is CASSARTSTDTQYF. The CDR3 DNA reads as TGTGCCAGCAGTGCTCGGACTAGCACAGATACGCAGTATTTT.